Below, 13 T cell receptor beta chains from the same sample are listed, as sequenced in a study of blood T cell repertoires in COVID-19. Libraries were prepared by immunoSEQ multiplex PCR; TCRdb keeps only in-frame clonotypes and omits some of them. The table shows about 280,000 clones, with approximately 90% occurring only once. Sequenced input: PBMCs or T cells enriched from blood (not recorded which). Receptors originate from a woman aged 25 to 39 with acute COVID-19.

V is TRBV27 and J is TRBJ2-3; TRBD2 is a possible D gene (5 bases). The germline V gene encodes CDR1 MNHEY and CDR2 SMNVEV (reference sequence). Trimming removed 0 bases from V and 4 bases from J, with 20 bases in between. CDR3 length: 18 residues. The CDR3, as DNA: TGTGCCAGCAGTTTATCGAGGGCACTGGTTGTCGATGCAGATACGCAGTATTTT. Its protein is CASSLSRALVVDADTQYF.

The V gene is TRBV28, the J gene TRBJ1-2; no firm D call. Deletions cut 6 bases from V and 3 bases from J, with 14 bases between. Germline CDR1 is MDHEN and CDR2 is SYDVKM. CDR3 length: 14 amino acids. The CDR3 loop is CASRLELRDYGYTF. The CDR3 DNA reads as TGTGCCAGCAGATTAGAACTTCGGGACTATGGCTACACCTTC.

The chain joins TRBV19 to TRBJ1-6; a possible D gene is TRBD1 (5 bases). Germline assignment: CDR1 LNHDA and CDR2 SQIVND (reference sequence). Deletions cut 5 bases from V and 9 bases from J, with 17 bases between. The CDR3 spans 15 residues. CDR3 sequence reads: CASSEGPAGPSPLHF. CDR3 DNA sequence: TGTGCCAGTAGTGAGGGTCCGGCGGGGCCTTCACCCCTCCACTTT.

The V and J genes are TRBV10-3 and TRBJ1-5; weak D call: TRBD1 (5 bases). The CDR3 covers 15 residues. V was trimmed by 11 bases and J by 0 bases, leaving 17 bases between them. From germline, CDR1 is ENHRY and CDR2 SYGVKD. CDR3 DNA sequence: TGTGCCTCATCTTCGGGGGGGATTAGCAATCAGCCCCAGCATTTT. Its translation is CASSSGGISNQPQHF.

The V and J genes are TRBV30 and TRBJ2-7; 8 bases match TRBD1. This CDR3 has 13 amino acids. CDR1 is GTSNPN, CDR2 SVGIG, per germline (reference sequence). Unmatched junction bases numbered 10, after V lost 1 base and J lost 11 bases. CDR3 nucleotides: TGTGCCTGGAGTGGCCCAGGGGACAGGTGGGAGTACTTC. Amino acid sequence: CAWSGPGDRWEYF.

The gene calls are TRBV18 and TRBJ2-2; 9 bases agree with TRBD1. The CDR3 is made up of 14 amino acids. CDR1 and CDR2 from the germline V gene are KGHSH and LQKENI. V lost 3 bases, J lost 7 bases, and 3 bases stayed unmatched. In DNA, the CDR3 is TGTGCCAGCTCACCGGGACAGGGCGGCGGGGAGCTGTTTTTT. It codes for CASSPGQGGGELFF. Supplemented by reference TRBV18 and TRBJ2-2, the full variable domain reads NAGVMQNPRHLVRRRGQEARLRCSPMKGHSHVYWYRQLPEEGLKFMVYLQKENIIDESGMPKERFSAEFPKEGPSILRIQQVVRGDSAAYFCASSPGQGGGELFFGEGSRLTVL.

This CDR3 is CASNPGFSNQPQHF. The CDR3 DNA reads as TGTGCCAGCAACCCGGGGTTTAGCAATCAGCCCCAGCATTTT. The J gene is TRBJ1-5, the V gene TRBV7-2, with unresolved D. The germline V gene has CDR1 SGHTA and CDR2 FQGNSA. Between the trimmed V and J ends, which lost 7 bases and 0 bases, there was a span of 10 bases. The CDR3 length is 14 residues. Drawing the rest from reference TRBV7-2 and TRBJ1-5, the complete variable domain is GAGVSQSPSNKVTEKGKDVELRCDPISGHTALYWYRQSLGQGLEFLIYFQGNSAPDKSGLPSDRFSAERTGGSVSTLTIQRTQQEDSAVYLCASNPGFSNQPQHFGDGTRLSIL.

This sequence joins TRBV3-1 (or the pseudogene TRBV3-2) and TRBJ2-3, with 8 nucleotides matching TRBD1. This CDR3 comprises 15 residues. Unmatched junction bases numbered 5, after V lost 5 bases and J lost 1 base. The germline gives CDR1 LGHDT, CDR2 YNNKEL (reference sequence). The DNA of the CDR3 is TGTGCCAGCAGCTTACAGGGGGTCGGCACAGATACGCAGTATTTT. This sequence encodes CASSLQGVGTDTQYF.

J is TRBJ2-1 and V is TRBV4-1, with 12 bases that match TRBD2. The V gene end was trimmed by 1 base and the J gene end by 3 bases; junction bases not matched to a gene: 13. The CDR3 sequence is 20 residues long. Per the germline V gene, CDR1 is MGHRA and CDR2 is YSYEKL. The CDR3 region is CASSQGEGLAGHFRYNEQFF. The CDR3 region has the DNA TGCGCCAGCAGCCAAGGGGAAGGACTAGCGGGACATTTCCGCTACAATGAGCAGTTCTTC.

This clone was seen once. V gene TRBV5-4 combines with J gene TRBJ2-2, with 7 bases identical to TRBD2. J gave up 5 bases and V 0 bases, and 10 bases lay outside the gene matches. Germline assignment: CDR1 SGHNT and CDR2 YYREEE (reference sequence). There are 17 residues in the CDR3. CDR3 bases: TGTGCCAGCAGCTTGGCCTTGGGACCAGCGGGGACCGGGGAGCTGTTTTTT. Protein: CASSLALGPAGTGELFF.

The V gene is TRBV27, the J gene TRBJ1-5; D gene uncertain. Trimming removed 3 bases from V and 2 bases from J, with 8 bases in between. Germline V gives CDR1 MNHEY, CDR2 SMNVEV (reference sequence). The CDR3 is 14 residues long. The CDR3 coding sequence is TGTGCCAGCAGTTTCGGAGTGGGCAATCAGCCCCAGCATTTT. It translates to CASSFGVGNQPQHF.

CDR3: CSVGTGNYGYTF. CDR3 DNA sequence: TGCAGCGTTGGGACAGGGAACTATGGCTACACCTTC. The rearrangement links TRBV29-1 to TRBJ1-2; 8 nucleotides align to TRBD1. J lost 2 bases, V lost 4 bases, and 0 bases had no gene match. CDR3 size: 12 residues. Germline V gives CDR1 SQVTM, CDR2 ANQGSEA.

V usage is TRBV6-6 and J usage is TRBJ2-1, with TRBD1 identical over 7 bases. The V and J ends lost 5 bases and 3 bases, in that order; junction bases with no gene match: 7. The CDR3 loop spans 15 amino acids. Per the germline V gene, CDR1 is MNHNY and CDR2 is SVGAGI (reference sequence). CDR3: CASSNTGTDYNEQFF. The DNA for the CDR3 is TGTGCCAGCAGTAATACCGGGACAGACTACAATGAGCAGTTCTTC.